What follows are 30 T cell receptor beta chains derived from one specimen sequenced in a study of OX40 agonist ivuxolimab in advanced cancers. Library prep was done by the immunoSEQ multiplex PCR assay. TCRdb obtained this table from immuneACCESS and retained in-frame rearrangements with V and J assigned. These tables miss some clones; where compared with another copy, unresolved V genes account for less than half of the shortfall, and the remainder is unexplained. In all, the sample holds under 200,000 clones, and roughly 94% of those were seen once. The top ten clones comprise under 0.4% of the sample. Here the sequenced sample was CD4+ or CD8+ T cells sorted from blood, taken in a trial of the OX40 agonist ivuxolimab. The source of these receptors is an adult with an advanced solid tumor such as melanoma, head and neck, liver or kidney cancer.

The CDR3 nucleotides are TGTGCCAGCAGCCACACCCTGTTTAGAGCTTTCTTT. Translation: CASSHTLFRAFF. The chain uses TRBV6-1 and TRBJ1-1; D is ambiguous. The CDR3 spans 12 residues. V gave up 6 bases and J gave up 10 bases, with 15 bases separating them. Germline V gives CDR1 MNHNS, CDR2 SASEGT.

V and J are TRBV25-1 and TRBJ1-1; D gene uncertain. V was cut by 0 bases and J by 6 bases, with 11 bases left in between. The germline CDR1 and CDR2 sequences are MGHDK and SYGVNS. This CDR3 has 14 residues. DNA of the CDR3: TGTGCCAGCAGTGAATATGAGTTAAGTGCTGAAGCTTTCTTT. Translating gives CASSEYELSAEAFF.

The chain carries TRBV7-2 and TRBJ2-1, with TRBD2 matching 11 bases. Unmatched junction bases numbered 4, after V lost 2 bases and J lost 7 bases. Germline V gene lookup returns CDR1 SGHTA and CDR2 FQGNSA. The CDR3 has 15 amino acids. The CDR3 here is CASSLRLAGGNEQFF. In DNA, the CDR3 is TGTGCCAGCAGCTTAAGGCTAGCGGGAGGTAATGAGCAGTTCTTC. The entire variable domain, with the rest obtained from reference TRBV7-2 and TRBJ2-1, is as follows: GAGVSQSPSNKVTEKGKDVELRCDPISGHTALYWYRQSLGQGLEFLIYFQGNSAPDKSGLPSDRFSAERTGGSVSTLTIQRTQQEDSAVYLCASSLRLAGGNEQFFGPGTRLTVL.

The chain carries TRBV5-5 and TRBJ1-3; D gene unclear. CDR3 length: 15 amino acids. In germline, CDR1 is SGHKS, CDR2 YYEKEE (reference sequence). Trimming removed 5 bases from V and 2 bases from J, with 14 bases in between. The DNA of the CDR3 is TGTGCCAGCAGTCCTGTACAAATCCCTGGAAACACCATATATTTT. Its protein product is CASSPVQIPGNTIYF. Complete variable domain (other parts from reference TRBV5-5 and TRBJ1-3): DAGVTQSPTHLIKTRGQQVTLRCSPISGHKSVSWYQQVLGQGPQFIFQYYEKEERGRGNFPDRFSARQFPNYSSELNVNALLLGDSALYLCASSPVQIPGNTIYFGEGSWLTVV.

CDR3 amino acids: CAISESRGFSYEQYF. The CDR3, as DNA: TGTGCCATCAGTGAGTCACGGGGATTTTCCTACGAGCAGTACTTC. This rearrangement joins TRBV10-3 to TRBJ2-7; possible D gene TRBD2, 5 bases. CDR1 and CDR2 from the germline V gene are ENHRY and SYGVKD. The CDR3 length is 15 residues. Trimming removed 0 bases from V and 1 base from J, with 10 bases in between.

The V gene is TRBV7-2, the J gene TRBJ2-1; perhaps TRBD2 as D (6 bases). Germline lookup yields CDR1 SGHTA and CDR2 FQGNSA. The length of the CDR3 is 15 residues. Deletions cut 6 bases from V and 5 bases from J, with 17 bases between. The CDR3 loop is CASRVIGTPNNEQFF. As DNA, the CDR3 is TGTGCCAGCAGAGTAATAGGGACTCCAAACAATGAGCAGTTCTTC.

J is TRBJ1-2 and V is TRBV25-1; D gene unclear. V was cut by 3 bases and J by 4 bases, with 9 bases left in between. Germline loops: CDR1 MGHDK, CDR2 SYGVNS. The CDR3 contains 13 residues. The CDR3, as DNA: TGTGCCAGCAGTGAGAACGGACTCTATGGCTACACCTTC. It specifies CASSENGLYGYTF.

In nucleotides, the CDR3 is TGTGCCAGCAGGGACAGGGTGCTGAACACTGAAGCTTTCTTT. This gives the protein CASRDRVLNTEAFF. The chain recombines TRBV6-5 with TRBJ1-1, with 8 bases aligning to TRBD1. The junction had 3 bases not matched to a gene; V was cut back by 6 bases and J by 0 bases. This CDR3 contains 14 residues. Germline values: CDR1 MNHEY, CDR2 SVGAGI.

Here the CDR3 reads CASSPPGAGQAFF. CDR3 nucleotides: TGTGCCAGCTCACCACCTGGGGCAGGGCAAGCTTTCTTT. The chain joins TRBV18 to TRBJ1-1, with D possibly being TRBD1 (5 bases). V dropped 0 bases and J dropped 9 bases, with 11 bases sitting between them. The CDR3 extends over 13 amino acids. Germline V lookup: CDR1 KGHSH, CDR2 LQKENI.

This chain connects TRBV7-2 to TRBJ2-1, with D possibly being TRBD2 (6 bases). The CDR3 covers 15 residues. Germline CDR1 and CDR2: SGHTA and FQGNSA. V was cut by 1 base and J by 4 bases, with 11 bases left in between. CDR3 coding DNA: TGTGCCAGCAGCTTAGACGCGGGGAAATACAATGAGCAGTTCTTC. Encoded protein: CASSLDAGKYNEQFF.

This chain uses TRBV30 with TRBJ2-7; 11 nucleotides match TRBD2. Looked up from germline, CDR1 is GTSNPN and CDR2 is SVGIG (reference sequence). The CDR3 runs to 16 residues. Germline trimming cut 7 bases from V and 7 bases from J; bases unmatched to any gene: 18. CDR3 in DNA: TGTGCCTTACTCCTCGGACTAGCGGGCTTATCGGGGGAGCAGTACTTC. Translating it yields CALLLGLAGLSGEQYF.

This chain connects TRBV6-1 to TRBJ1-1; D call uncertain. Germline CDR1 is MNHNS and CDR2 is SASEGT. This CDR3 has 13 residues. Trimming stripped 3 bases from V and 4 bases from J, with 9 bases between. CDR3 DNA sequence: TGTGCCAGCAGTGAGACCCGGGGCACTGAAGCTTTCTTT. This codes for CASSETRGTEAFF.

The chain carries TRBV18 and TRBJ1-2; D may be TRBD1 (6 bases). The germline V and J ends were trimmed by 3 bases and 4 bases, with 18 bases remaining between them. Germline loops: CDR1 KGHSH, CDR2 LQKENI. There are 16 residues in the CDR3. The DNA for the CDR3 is TGTGCCAGCTCACCCCTACAGGGCATAGTGGGCTATGGCTACACCTTC. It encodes CASSPLQGIVGYGYTF.

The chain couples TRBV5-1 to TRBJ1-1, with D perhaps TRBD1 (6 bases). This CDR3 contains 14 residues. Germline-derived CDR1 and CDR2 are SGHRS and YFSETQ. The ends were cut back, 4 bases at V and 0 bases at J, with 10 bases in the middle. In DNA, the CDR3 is TGCGCCAGCAGCCGTCACAGGGTGAACACTGAAGCTTTCTTT. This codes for CASSRHRVNTEAFF.

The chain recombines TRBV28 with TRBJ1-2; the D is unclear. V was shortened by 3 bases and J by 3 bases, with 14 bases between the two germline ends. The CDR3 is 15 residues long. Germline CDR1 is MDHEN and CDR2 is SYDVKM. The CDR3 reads CASSFGRVGDYGYTF. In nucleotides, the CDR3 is TGTGCCAGCAGTTTCGGGCGGGTGGGAGACTATGGCTACACCTTC.

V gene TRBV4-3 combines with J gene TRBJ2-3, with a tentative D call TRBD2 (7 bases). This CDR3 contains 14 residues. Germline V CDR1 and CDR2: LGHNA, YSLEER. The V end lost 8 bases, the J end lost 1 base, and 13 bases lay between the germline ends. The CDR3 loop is CASARGAGTDTQYF. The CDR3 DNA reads TGCGCCAGCGCTCGGGGGGCCGGCACAGATACGCAGTATTTT.

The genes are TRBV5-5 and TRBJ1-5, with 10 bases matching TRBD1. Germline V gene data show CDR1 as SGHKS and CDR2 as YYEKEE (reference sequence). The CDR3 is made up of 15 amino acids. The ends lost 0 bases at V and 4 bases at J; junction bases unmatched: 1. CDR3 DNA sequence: TGTGCCAGCAGCTTGGGGGGACAGGGGAATCAGCCCCAGCATTTT. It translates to CASSLGGQGNQPQHF.

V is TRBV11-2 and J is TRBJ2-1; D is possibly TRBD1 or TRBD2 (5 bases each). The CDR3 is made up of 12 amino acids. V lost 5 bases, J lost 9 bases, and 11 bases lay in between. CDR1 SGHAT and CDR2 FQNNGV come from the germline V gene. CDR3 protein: CASSLSGREQFF. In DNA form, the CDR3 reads TGTGCCAGCAGCCTTTCGGGACGTGAGCAGTTCTTC.

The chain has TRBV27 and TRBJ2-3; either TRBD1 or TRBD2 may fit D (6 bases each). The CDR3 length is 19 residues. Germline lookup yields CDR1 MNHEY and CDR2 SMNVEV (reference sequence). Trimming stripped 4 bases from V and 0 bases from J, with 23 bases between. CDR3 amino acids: CASSSPVPGALLSTDTQYF. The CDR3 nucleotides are TGTGCCAGCAGTTCCCCAGTACCGGGGGCATTACTTAGCACAGATACGCAGTATTTT.

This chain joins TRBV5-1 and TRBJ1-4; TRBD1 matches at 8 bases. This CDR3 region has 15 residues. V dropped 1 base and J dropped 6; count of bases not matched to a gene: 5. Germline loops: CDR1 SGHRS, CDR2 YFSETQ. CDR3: CASSLFGQGDEKLFF. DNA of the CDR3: TGCGCCAGCAGCTTGTTTGGACAGGGAGATGAAAAACTGTTTTTT.

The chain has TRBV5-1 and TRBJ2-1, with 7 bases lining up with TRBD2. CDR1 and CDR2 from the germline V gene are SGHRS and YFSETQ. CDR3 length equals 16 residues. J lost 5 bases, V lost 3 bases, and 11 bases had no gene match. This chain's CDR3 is CASSSGEGNSHNEQFF. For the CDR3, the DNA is TGCGCCAGCAGCTCCGGGGAGGGGAATTCCCACAATGAGCAGTTCTTC.

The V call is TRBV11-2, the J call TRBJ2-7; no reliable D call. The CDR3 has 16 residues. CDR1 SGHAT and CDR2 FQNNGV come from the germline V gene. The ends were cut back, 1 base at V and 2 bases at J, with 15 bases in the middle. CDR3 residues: CASSLGATDLPYEQYF. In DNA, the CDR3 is TGTGCCAGCAGCTTAGGGGCGACCGACCTTCCCTACGAGCAGTACTTC.

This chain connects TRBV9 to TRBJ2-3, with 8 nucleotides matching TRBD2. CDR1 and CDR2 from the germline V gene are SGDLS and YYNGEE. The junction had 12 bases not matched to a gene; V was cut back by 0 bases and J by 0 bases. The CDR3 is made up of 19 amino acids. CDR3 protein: CASSVDPRGGTGSTDTQYF. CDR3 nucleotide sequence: TGTGCCAGCAGCGTAGATCCTCGGGGGGGCACAGGGAGCACAGATACGCAGTATTTT.

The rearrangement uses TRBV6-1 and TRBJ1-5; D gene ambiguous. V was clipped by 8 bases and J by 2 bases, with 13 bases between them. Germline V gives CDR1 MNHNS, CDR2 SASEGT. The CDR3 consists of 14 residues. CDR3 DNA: TGTGCCAGCCTCCTTCTATTTGGCAATCAGCCCCAGCATTTT. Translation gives CASLLLFGNQPQHF.

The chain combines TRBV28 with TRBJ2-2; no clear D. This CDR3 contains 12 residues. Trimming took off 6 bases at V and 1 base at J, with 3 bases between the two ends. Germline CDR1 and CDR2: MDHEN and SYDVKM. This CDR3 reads CASRLNTGELFF. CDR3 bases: TGTGCCAGCAGGCTGAACACCGGGGAGCTGTTTTTT.

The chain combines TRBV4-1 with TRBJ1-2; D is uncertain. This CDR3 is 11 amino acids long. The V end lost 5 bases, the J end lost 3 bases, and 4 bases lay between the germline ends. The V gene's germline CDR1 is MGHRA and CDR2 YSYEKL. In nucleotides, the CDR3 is TGCGCCAGCAGCGGACACTATGGCTACACCTTC. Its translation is CASSGHYGYTF.

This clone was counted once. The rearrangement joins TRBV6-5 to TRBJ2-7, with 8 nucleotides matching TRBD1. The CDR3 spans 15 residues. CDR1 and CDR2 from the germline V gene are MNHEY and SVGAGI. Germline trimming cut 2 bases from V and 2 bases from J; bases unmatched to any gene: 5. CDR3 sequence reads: CASSYDRDRTYEQYF. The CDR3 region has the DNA TGTGCCAGCAGTTACGACCGGGACAGGACCTACGAGCAGTACTTC.

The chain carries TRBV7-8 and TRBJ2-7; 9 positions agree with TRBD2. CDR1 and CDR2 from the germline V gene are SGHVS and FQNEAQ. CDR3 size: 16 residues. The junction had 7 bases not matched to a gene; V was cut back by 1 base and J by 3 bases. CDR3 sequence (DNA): TGTGCCAGCAGCTTAGACGGGTCTAGCGGGGACTACGAGCAGTACTTC. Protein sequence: CASSLDGSSGDYEQYF.

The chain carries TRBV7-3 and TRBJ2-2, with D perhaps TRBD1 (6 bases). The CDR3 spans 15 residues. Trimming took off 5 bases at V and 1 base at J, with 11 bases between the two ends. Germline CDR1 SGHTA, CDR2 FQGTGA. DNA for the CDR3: TGTGCCAGCAGCCCCAACAGGGTGAACACCGGGGAGCTGTTTTTT. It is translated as CASSPNRVNTGELFF.

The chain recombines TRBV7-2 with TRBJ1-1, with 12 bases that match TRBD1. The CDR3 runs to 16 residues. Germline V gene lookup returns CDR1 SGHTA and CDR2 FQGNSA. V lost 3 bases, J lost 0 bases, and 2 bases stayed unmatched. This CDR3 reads CASSLGQGALNTEAFF. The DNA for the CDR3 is TGTGCCAGCAGCTTGGGACAGGGGGCTTTGAACACTGAAGCTTTCTTT.